Reported below is one T cell receptor (beta chain). This sample was taken from a study of blood T cell repertoires in COVID-19. As for the study in general: Acute and convalescent COVID-19 specimens originated in the United States, Italy and Spain. The analysed material was cDNA or gDNA that came from T cells, B-cell-depleted T cells, or PBMCs.

V lost 5 bases and J 5 bases, leaving 18 bases between the germline ends. Germline loops: CDR1 MNHEY, CDR2 SMNVEV (reference sequence). CDR3 length equals 15 residues. How the authors handled the data: Counts of nucleated cells, estimated from reference gene primer amplification, were obtained. The protocol was immunoSEQ multiplex PCR, while the TCRdb copy is restricted to in-frame clones and leaves out a portion. V, J and clone size were drawn from that table, and D and trimming were deduced from the DNA. The table records roughly 50,000 clones, over 80% of them present only once. Sequencing used peripheral blood. The chain recombines TRBV27 with TRBJ1-1; D gene ambiguous. The receptor was isolated from a human donor in a cohort sampled during active COVID-19. CDR3 coding DNA: TGTGCCAGCAGTCTAACCTCGACGGGTTGGACTGAAGCTTTCTTT. Its protein product is CASSLTSTGWTEAFF.